The rows below give T cell receptor beta chains drawn from one sample of a study of T cells in Graves' hyperthyroidism and ophthalmopathy. TCRdb passed the multiplex PCR reads through MiXCR, listing each CDR3 protein once. Among a few hundred thousand distinct CDR3 sequences listed, more than 12% were seen once. Sequenced: blood. The origin of the receptors is a young woman with Graves' ophthalmopathy. The CDR3 runs from the conserved cysteine through the conserved F or W. Fields, in order: J gene, clone size, V gene, D gene, CDR3 DNA, CDR3 protein. D genes are given only for firm matches. Size is stated for part of the rows, as once, few or many counts, or as a class when the clone is expanded.

>TRBJ2-7|.|TRBV29-1|.
TGCAGCGCTGACAAGGGCCACGAGCAGTACTTC
CSADKGHEQYF
>TRBJ2-1|many|TRBV20-1|TRBD1
TGCAGTGCTAGGGACAGGGTCGCCTACAATGAGCAGTTCTTC
CSARDRVAYNEQFF
>TRBJ2-7|many|TRBV10-3|TRBD2
TGTGCCATCAGTGAGGCTGGGCGGGGGTCGAACTACGAGCAGTACTTC
CAISEAGRGSNYEQYF
>TRBJ1-2|many|TRBV2|.
TGTGCCAGCAGTGTAGGGTTTAACTATGGCTACACCTTC
CASSVGFNYGYTF
>TRBJ1-2|many|TRBV12-3/TRBV12-4|TRBD1
TGTGCCAGCAGTCCCAATCATTGGACAGGAAACTATGGCTACACCTTC
CASSPNHWTGNYGYTF
>TRBJ1-2|few|TRBV9|TRBD1
TGTGCCAGCAGCCCAACCGCCGGGACAGGGAGGATCTATGGCTACACCTTC
CASSPTAGTGRIYGYTF
>TRBJ1-1|many|TRBV10-3|.
TGTGCCATCAGTGAGTCTTTCAACACTGAAGCTTTCTTT
CAISESFNTEAFF
>TRBJ2-7|many|TRBV3-1|.
TGTGCCAGCAGCCAAGAGTCCCTAGTATCGAGCGAGCAGTACTTC
CASSQESLVSSEQYF
>TRBJ2-3|many|TRBV2|TRBD1
TGTGCCAGCAGGTCGGCCGGGACAGGGGGCGAAACAGATACGCAGTATTTT
CASRSAGTGGETDTQYF
>TRBJ2-1|many|TRBV6-6|.
TGTGCCAGCAGTTACCCGGACGGAAACAATGAGCAGTTCTTC
CASSYPDGNNEQFF
>TRBJ2-1|.|TRBV30|TRBD2
TGTGCCTGGAGAGTAGCGGGGGGGCTCGATGAGCAGTTCTTC
CAWRVAGGLDEQFF
>TRBJ2-7|.|TRBV10-3|.
TGTGCCATCAGTCAGACAGCGACCAACTCCTACGAGCAGTACTTC
CAISQTATNSYEQYF
>TRBJ2-2|once|TRBV6-2/TRBV6-3|.
TGTGCCAGCACTATAACTACCCCCAGGGATAGCACCGGGGAGCTGTTTTTT
CASTITTPRDSTGELFF
>TRBJ2-5|many|TRBV5-8|.
TGTGCCAGCAGCTTAGTGGTGGGTGAGACCCAGTACTTC
CASSLVVGETQYF
>TRBJ2-1|many|TRBV20-1|.
TGCATGGCGGCGCGGAGAGGGGCCTCGAGCTCCTACAATGAGCAGTTCTTC
CMAARRGASSSYNEQFF
>TRBJ1-2|.|TRBV28|.
TGTGCCAGCAGTTTCGTTTTGGGGGCTAACTATGGCTACACCTTC
CASSFVLGANYGYTF
>TRBJ2-5|many|TRBV20-1|TRBD2
TGCAGTGCTAGGGGGACTAGAGGAGGGGAGACCCAGTACTTC
CSARGTRGGETQYF
>TRBJ2-2|.|TRBV7-6|TRBD1
TGTGCCAGCAGCTCAAGACCCCGACAGGGAAGCAGAAGCGAGGAGCTGTTTTTT
CASSSRPRQGSRSEELFF
>TRBJ1-2|many|TRBV7-9|.
TGTGCCAGCAGTCTAACGGGAAGGGGCTACACCTTC
CASSLTGRGYTF
>TRBJ1-2|few|TRBV15|TRBD1
TGTGCCACCAGCAAGGACAGGGTTGCCTATGGCTACACCTTC
CATSKDRVAYGYTF
>TRBJ1-1|many|TRBV30|.
TGTGCCTGGACTGTCGGCACTGAAGCTTTCTTT
CAWTVGTEAFF
>TRBJ2-1|many|TRBV20-1|TRBD1
TGCAGTGCTACTCCGGGGGACAGGGGCCTCGGGAATGAGCAGTTCTTC
CSATPGDRGLGNEQFF
>TRBJ1-6|many|TRBV15|.
TGTGCCACCAGCGACAAAAGGACGAATTCACCCCTCCACTTT
CATSDKRTNSPLHF